Listed below are T cell receptor beta chains from one sample, sequenced in a study of T-cell memory formation after mild COVID-19. Using its own MiXCR run on the 5' RACE reads, TCRdb lists one record per CDR3 protein. The sample shows 400,000 to 500,000 distinct CDR3 sequences, approximately 20% of them seen only once. Sequenced sample: PBMCs or a T cell subset sorted from them (not recorded which). All receptors come from an adult woman who had mild COVID-19 (a few samples of this study predate the infection). Cell type and time point are not known. Each CDR3 is given with its conserved first and last residue. Each record gives: V gene, clone size, J gene, D gene, CDR3 protein, CDR3 DNA. A D gene is named only where the DNA matches it firmly. For some rows the clone size is stated as once, few or many, or as a class when expanded; others skip it.

TRBV20-1	-	TRBJ2-3	-	CSDRTVGTDTQYF	TGCAGTGACCGGACGGTCGGCACAGATACGCAGTATTTT
TRBV3-1	-	TRBJ2-1	-	CASSPPAGFYSYNEQFF	TGTGCCAGCAGCCCTCCGGCTGGCTTCTACTCCTACAATGAGCAGTTCTTC
TRBV5-4	-	TRBJ2-5	TRBD2	CASSYRGELAETQYF	TGTGCCAGCAGCTACCGCGGGGAACTAGCGGAGACCCAGTACTTC
TRBV12-3/TRBV12-4	few	TRBJ2-5	-	CASSFPQTQGETQYF	TGTGCCAGCAGTTTCCCTCAAACTCAGGGTGAGACCCAGTACTTC
TRBV6-1	few	TRBJ2-1	-	CASSGGVSYNEQFF	TGTGCCAGCAGTGGCGGGGTCTCCTACAATGAGCAGTTCTTC
TRBV4-2	few	TRBJ2-1	-	CASSQGVADYNEQFF	TGTGCCAGCAGCCAAGGAGTAGCGGACTACAATGAGCAGTTCTTC
TRBV6-2/TRBV6-3	-	TRBJ2-1	-	CASSPGRTYNEQFF	TGTGCCAGCAGCCCAGGGCGGACCTACAATGAGCAGTTCTTC
TRBV4-1	-	TRBJ2-3	-	CASSQDKGGGDTQYF	TGCGCCAGCAGCCAAGATAAGGGGGGGGGAGATACGCAGTATTTT
TRBV7-8	few	TRBJ1-1	-	CASSSLFSAENTEAFF	TGTGCCAGCAGCTCCCTCTTTTCGGCGGAGAACACTGAAGCTTTCTTT
TRBV27	many	TRBJ1-4	-	CASRRTNEKLFF	TGTGCCAGCAGGCGTACCAATGAAAAACTGTTTTTT
TRBV3-1	-	TRBJ2-2	TRBD1	CASSQDPTGVGELFF	TGTGCCAGCAGCCAAGATCCCACAGGGGTCGGGGAGCTGTTTTTT
TRBV6-1	-	TRBJ1-6	-	CASSEARGSYNSPLHF	TGTGCCAGCAGTGAAGCCCGGGGCTCCTATAATTCACCCCTCCACTTT
TRBV5-6	-	TRBJ2-1	-	CASGGGLYNEQFF	TGTGCCAGCGGAGGGGGCCTCTACAATGAGCAGTTCTTC
TRBV5-1	-	TRBJ1-2	-	CASSFENYGYTF	TGCGCCAGCAGCTTCGAGAACTATGGCTACACCTTC
TRBV18	-	TRBJ1-1	-	CASSPLDSANTEAFF	TGTGCCAGCTCACCTCTGGACAGCGCGAACACTGAAGCTTTCTTT
TRBV15	few	TRBJ2-3	TRBD1	CATSRDVGQGTDTQYF	TGTGCCACCAGCAGAGATGTGGGACAGGGAACAGATACGCAGTATTTT
TRBV4-1	-	TRBJ2-7	-	CASSQEESPREQYF	TGCGCCAGCAGCCAAGAAGAGAGCCCGCGCGAGCAGTACTTC
TRBV5-6	-	TRBJ2-7	-	CASSRGQRHLSYEQYF	TGTGCCAGCAGCCGCGGGCAGAGACACCTCTCCTACGAGCAGTACTTC
TRBV7-9	-	TRBJ1-1	TRBD1	CASSPTRTGEAFF	TGTGCCAGCAGCCCAACTAGGACAGGGGAAGCTTTCTTT
TRBV7-2	-	TRBJ1-1	TRBD1	CASSLIPGQSVTEAFF	TGTGCCAGCAGCTTAATTCCGGGACAGTCGGTCACTGAAGCTTTCTTT
TRBV7-3	few	TRBJ2-3	-	CASSLLGVQDTQYF	TGTGCCAGCAGCTTATTAGGGGTACAAGATACGCAGTATTTT
TRBV7-9	-	TRBJ2-3	TRBD2	CASSPRTSGVFDTQYF	TGTGCCAGCAGCCCTCGGACTAGCGGGGTATTTGATACGCAGTATTTT
TRBV7-9	-	TRBJ1-4	-	CASSRNPYEKLFF	TGTGCCAGCAGCCGAAACCCCTATGAAAAACTGTTTTTT
TRBV24-1	-	TRBJ1-1	-	CATSAAGSRGEAFF	TGTGCCACCAGTGCCGCCGGGTCCCGTGGTGAAGCTTTCTTT
TRBV14	-	TRBJ2-1	TRBD2	CASSQDEELAGGSPSYNEQFF	TGTGCCAGCAGCCAAGATGAGGAACTAGCGGGAGGATCCCCCTCCTACAATGAGCAGTTCTTC
TRBV7-9	many	TRBJ2-6	-	CASSVSGANVLTF	TGTGCCAGCAGCGTCTCTGGGGCCAACGTCCTGACTTTC
TRBV29-1	-	TRBJ1-2	-	CRVDQGYGYTF	TGCAGAGTTGATCAGGGTTATGGCTACACCTTC
TRBV9	-	TRBJ2-1	TRBD2	CASSVGGSYEQFF	TGTGCCAGCAGCGTAGGCGGGAGCTATGAGCAGTTCTTC
TRBV20-1	-	TRBJ2-3	TRBD2	CSARGSGGTDTQYF	TGCAGTGCTAGAGGGAGCGGGGGCACAGATACGCAGTATTTT
TRBV7-9	-	TRBJ1-4	TRBD1	CASSRDEQGMANEKLFF	TGTGCCAGCAGCCGAGACGAACAGGGGATGGCTAATGAAAAACTGTTTTTT
TRBV4-1	-	TRBJ2-7	-	CASSQEDEGGYEQYF	TGCGCCAGCAGCCAAGAAGATGAAGGGGGCTACGAGCAGTACTTC
TRBV7-6	few	TRBJ1-3	TRBD1	CASSHPGTAGNTIYF	TGTGCCAGCAGCCACCCCGGGACAGCCGGAAACACCATATATTTT
TRBV6-5	-	TRBJ2-5	-	CASSSTTETQYF	TGTGCCAGCAGCAGCACTACGGAGACCCAGTACTTC
TRBV5-4	many	TRBJ2-5	-	CASSLDGETQYF	TGTGCCAGCAGCTTGGATGGAGAGACCCAGTACTTC
TRBV7-3	-	TRBJ2-3	-	CASSVTASTDTQYF	TGTGCCAGCAGCGTGACTGCTAGCACAGATACGCAGTATTTT
TRBV20-1	-	TRBJ2-3	-	CSARVSRAASTDTQYF	TGCAGTGCTAGAGTATCCAGGGCAGCTAGCACAGATACGCAGTATTTT
TRBV7-9	few	TRBJ1-5	-	CASSPGAGQPQHF	TGTGCCAGCAGCCCGGGGGCGGGCCAGCCCCAGCATTTT
TRBV7-6	-	TRBJ2-5	-	CASSLGQRQETQYF	TGTGCCAGCAGCTTAGGACAGAGGCAAGAGACCCAGTACTTC
TRBV29-1	few	TRBJ1-2	-	CSVEVGMNGYTF	TGCAGCGTTGAAGTGGGTATGAATGGCTACACCTTC
TRBV7-2	-	TRBJ1-6	TRBD1	CASSQGTENSPLHF	TGTGCCAGCAGCCAGGGGACAGAGAATTCACCCCTCCACTTT
TRBV12-3/TRBV12-4	-	TRBJ1-2	-	CASSLRAVWGYTF	TGTGCCAGCAGTTTAAGGGCAGTATGGGGCTACACCTTC
TRBV7-2	-	TRBJ1-2	-	CASSLAGVDYGYTF	TGTGCCAGCAGCTTAGCGGGAGTGGACTATGGCTACACCTTC
TRBV19	-	TRBJ2-4	TRBD1	CASSMSRDRDIQYF	TGTGCCAGTAGTATGTCCCGGGACAGGGACATTCAGTACTTC
TRBV4-3	few	TRBJ2-2	TRBD2	CASSQDGGDTGELFF	TGCGCCAGCAGCCAAGATGGGGGGGACACCGGGGAGCTGTTTTTT
TRBV10-2	-	TRBJ2-7	TRBD2	CASRVREAKYEQYF	TGCGCCAGCAGGGTGCGGGAGGCCAAATACGAGCAGTACTTC
TRBV5-1	few	TRBJ2-1	TRBD1	CASSFRDRGINEQFF	TGCGCCAGCAGCTTCCGGGACAGGGGAATCAATGAGCAGTTCTTC
TRBV7-9	few	TRBJ2-2	-	CASSDGALFF	TGTGCCAGCAGCGACGGTGCGCTGTTTTTT
TRBV4-2	few	TRBJ2-7	TRBD1	CASSQVFRTGTRGDEQYF	TGTGCCAGCAGCCAAGTATTTAGGACAGGGACCAGAGGAGACGAGCAGTACTTC
TRBV28	few	TRBJ1-4	-	CASSTSGQVGEKLFF	TGTGCCAGCAGTACAAGTGGTCAGGTGGGCGAAAAACTGTTTTTT
TRBV7-7	few	TRBJ1-3	-	CASSLHPPGPGNTIYF	TGTGCTAGCAGCTTACACCCCCCGGGCCCTGGAAACACCATATATTTT
TRBV7-9	few	TRBJ2-3	-	CASSVRLGTDTQYF	TGTGCCAGCAGCGTTCGCCTAGGAACAGATACGCAGTATTTT
TRBV10-3	-	TRBJ2-5	TRBD1	CAMATGGSLETQYF	TGTGCCATGGCGACAGGGGGCAGCTTAGAGACCCAGTACTTC
TRBV24-1	-	TRBJ2-7	TRBD1	CATSDSTGAARYEQYF	TGTGCCACCAGTGATTCAACAGGGGCCGCCCGCTACGAGCAGTACTTC
TRBV20-1	many	TRBJ2-1	TRBD2	CSAPLAGSLSSYNEQFF	TGCAGTGCCCCACTAGCGGGATCATTAAGCTCCTACAATGAGCAGTTCTTC
TRBV6-1	few	TRBJ2-7	-	CASRGDVYYEQYF	TGTGCCAGCAGAGGGGACGTTTACTACGAGCAGTACTTC